This T cell receptor beta chain was captured by sequencing in a study of regulatory T cells in long-lasting Graves disease. Regarding this clonotype: This may stem from a read error, because a much larger clone lies one nucleotide away.

Arm-PCR of CDR3 regions with iRepertoire HTBI primers generated TCR beta libraries. TCRdb re-called the multiplex PCR reads through MiXCR, storing one row per CDR3 protein. The top ten clones hold roughly 10% of a sample with 450,000 to 600,000 distinct CDR3 sequences, less than 15% of them seen once. Germline loops: CDR1 SGHVS, CDR2 FNYEAQ. This CDR3 region has 14 residues. The V end lost 5 bases, the J end lost 5 bases, and 16 bases lay between the germline ends. Time point here: newly diagnosed GD, antithyroid drugs for less than 3 months. Isolated PBMC RNA provided the starting material for the TCR library. The same data also went into a second study, on T cells in Graves' hyperthyroidism and ophthalmopathy. Per that study: Hyperthyroidism in the patients, aged 18 to 65, was newly diagnosed and under 2 months in duration.

This clonotype originated in a man aged 25-45 years with Graves disease. The V call is TRBV7-6, the J call TRBJ2-7; the D call may be TRBD1 or TRBD2 (5 bases each). Source: peripheral blood mononuclear cells (PBMCs), taken at new diagnosis, from a patient treated with antithyroid drugs. CDR3 region: CASSPGDGAHEQYF. Written as DNA, the CDR3 is TGTGCCAGCAGCCCTGGGGACGGGGCCCACGAGCAGTACTTC.